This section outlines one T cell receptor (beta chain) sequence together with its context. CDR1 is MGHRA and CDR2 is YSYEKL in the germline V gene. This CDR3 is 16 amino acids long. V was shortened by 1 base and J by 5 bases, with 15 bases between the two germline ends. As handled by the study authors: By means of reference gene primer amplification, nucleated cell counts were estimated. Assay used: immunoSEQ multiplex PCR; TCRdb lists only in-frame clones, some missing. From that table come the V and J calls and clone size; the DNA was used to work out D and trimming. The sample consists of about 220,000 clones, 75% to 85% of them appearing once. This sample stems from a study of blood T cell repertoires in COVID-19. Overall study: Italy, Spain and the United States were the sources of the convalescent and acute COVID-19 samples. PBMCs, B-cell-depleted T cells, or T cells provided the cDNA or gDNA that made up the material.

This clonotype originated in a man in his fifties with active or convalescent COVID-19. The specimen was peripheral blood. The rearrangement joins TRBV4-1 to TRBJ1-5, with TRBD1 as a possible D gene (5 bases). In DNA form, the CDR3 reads TGCGCCAGCAGCCAAGGGCCGGGTAGGGGATATCAGCCCCAGCATTTT. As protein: CASSQGPGRGYQPQHF.